This record concerns one TCR beta chain sequence. The sample originates from a study of blood T cell repertoires in COVID-19. Study background: COVID-19 samples collected from the United States, Italy and Spain covered acute and convalescent phases. T cells, B-cell-depleted T cells, or PBMCs provided the cDNA or gDNA that served as material.

This CDR3 comprises 19 residues. With V trimmed by 0 bases and J by 2 bases, 11 bases remained unmatched. CDR1 is LGHDT and CDR2 is YNNKEL in the germline V gene (reference sequence). Authors' processing steps: Estimation of nucleated cell counts relied on the amplification of reference gene primers. Generated by immunoSEQ multiplex PCR, the TCRdb table keeps only in-frame clones and is missing some. That table gives V, J and clone size, and the DNA gave D and trimming. The table has about 110,000 clones, about 80% seen once. The rearrangement uses TRBV3-1 (or the pseudogene TRBV3-2) and TRBJ2-5; 11 bases are a match to TRBD2. Input material: peripheral blood. The TCR comes from a woman aged 80 or older with active or convalescent COVID-19. As DNA, the CDR3 is TGTGCCAGCAGCCAAGATCCGTTACTAGCGGGAGAGGGTCAAGAGACCCAGTACTTC. Its translation is CASSQDPLLAGEGQETQYF.